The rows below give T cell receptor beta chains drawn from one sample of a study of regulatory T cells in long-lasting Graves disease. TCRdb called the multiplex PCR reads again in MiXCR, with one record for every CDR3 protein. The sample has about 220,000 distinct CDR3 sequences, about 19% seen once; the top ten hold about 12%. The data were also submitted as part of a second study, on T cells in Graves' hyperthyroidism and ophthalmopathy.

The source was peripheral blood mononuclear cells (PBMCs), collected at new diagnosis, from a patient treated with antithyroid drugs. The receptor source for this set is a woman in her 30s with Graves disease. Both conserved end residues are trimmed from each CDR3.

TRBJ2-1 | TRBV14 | ASSQGAGTGRYNEQF
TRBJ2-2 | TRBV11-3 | ASSLGTWGELF
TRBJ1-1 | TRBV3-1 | ASSQDRVVWNTEAF
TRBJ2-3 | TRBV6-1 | ASSVSGGTDTQY
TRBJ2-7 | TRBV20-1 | SARDSGLAAYEQY
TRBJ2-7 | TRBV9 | ASSVGGAPPHYEQY
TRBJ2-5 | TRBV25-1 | ASSESLIAGGGETQY
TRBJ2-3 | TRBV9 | ASSGEVGAETDTQY
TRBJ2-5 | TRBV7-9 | ASSSEQQETQY
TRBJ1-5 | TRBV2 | ASSQAGEGQPQH
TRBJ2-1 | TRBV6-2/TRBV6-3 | ASSSPGLAGVEQF
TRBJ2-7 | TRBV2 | ASSEWGLSYEQY
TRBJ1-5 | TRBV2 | ASRPLSNQPQH
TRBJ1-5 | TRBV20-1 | SARDHRGSTPQH
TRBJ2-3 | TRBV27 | ASSLSRRSTDTQY
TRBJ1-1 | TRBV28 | ASSFWKDSGQKNTEAF
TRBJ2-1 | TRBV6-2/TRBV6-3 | ASSDGQTLYNEQF
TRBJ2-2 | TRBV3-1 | ASSQATGELF
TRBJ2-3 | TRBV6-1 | ASLFDRVDTQY
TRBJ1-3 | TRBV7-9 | ASSLVDTIY
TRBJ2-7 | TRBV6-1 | ASRSGSSYEQY
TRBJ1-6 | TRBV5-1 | ASSSDRATSPLH
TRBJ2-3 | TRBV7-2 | ASTIQGASTDTQY
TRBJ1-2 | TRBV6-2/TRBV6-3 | ASLDATKGSYGYT
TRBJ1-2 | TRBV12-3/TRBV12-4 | ASSPKGYGYT
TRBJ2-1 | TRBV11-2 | ASSLGTGRGQF
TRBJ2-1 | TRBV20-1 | SAGSGRGYNEQF
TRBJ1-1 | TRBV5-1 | ASSLVGGRGNTEAF
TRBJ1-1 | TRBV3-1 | ASSTGRNTEAF
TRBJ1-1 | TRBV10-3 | AINTGQLNTEAF
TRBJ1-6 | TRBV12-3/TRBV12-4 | ASSLRQGYNSPLH
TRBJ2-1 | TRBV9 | ASSASGISYNEQF
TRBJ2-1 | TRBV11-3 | ASSSPRAGADYNEQF
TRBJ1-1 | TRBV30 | AWRVWGNTEAF
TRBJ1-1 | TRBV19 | ASSTLGGGYTEAF
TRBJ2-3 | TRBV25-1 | ASSGHIRDRAASTDTQY
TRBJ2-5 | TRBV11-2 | ASSFRQGMAQY
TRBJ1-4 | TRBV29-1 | SVRRANEKLF
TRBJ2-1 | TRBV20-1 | SAVSVKGRYNEQF
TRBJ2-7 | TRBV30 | AWNQGETSHY